A single sample gave rise to the 15 T cell receptor beta chains below, sequenced in a study of T cell responses to AZD1222 COVID-19 vaccine. Clones were sequenced by immunoSEQ multiplex PCR, and TCRdb holds only the in-frame ones, with some missing. The top ten clones hold roughly 3% of a sample with about 91,000 clones, more than 85% of them seen once. Source: peripheral blood, taken 28 days after the second AZD1222 dose. These receptor sequences come from an adult who received the AZD1222 COVID-19 vaccine.

The chain combines TRBV27 with TRBJ1-6, with a weak D call TRBD1 (5 bases). The CDR3 contains 16 residues. Germline values: CDR1 MNHEY, CDR2 SMNVEV (reference sequence). V shed 5 bases and J shed 7 bases, with 18 bases lying between them. The CDR3 region is CASSPHPTGRNSPLHF. The CDR3 DNA reads as TGTGCCAGCAGTCCACACCCTACAGGACGGAATTCACCCCTCCACTTT.

CDR3 in amino acids: CASSFSSTGGAGELFF. CDR3 DNA: TGTGCCAGCAGCTTTTCCTCGACAGGGGGCGCCGGGGAGCTGTTTTTT. The chain carries TRBV2 and TRBJ2-2; TRBD1 aligns across 10 bases. The CDR3 contains 16 residues. The V gene end was trimmed by 6 bases and the J gene end by 6 bases; junction bases not matched to a gene: 10. Germline CDR1 and CDR2: SNHLY and FYNNEI.

The chain recombines TRBV3-1 (or the pseudogene TRBV3-2) with TRBJ1-6; maybe TRBD1 (6 bases). CDR1 LGHDT and CDR2 YNNKEL come from the germline V gene (reference sequence). Trimming cost V 0 bases and J 10 bases, with 16 bases left between them. The CDR3 loop spans 16 amino acids. The CDR3 loop is CASSQEAGQGYSPLHF. The CDR3 region has the DNA TGTGCCAGCAGCCAAGAGGCGGGGCAGGGGTACTCACCCCTCCACTTT.

The genes are TRBV4-1 and TRBJ1-2; 7 nucleotides agree with TRBD1. There are 15 residues in the CDR3. From germline, CDR1 is MGHRA and CDR2 YSYEKL. V was clipped by 1 base and J by 4 bases; unmatched bases: 6. Written as DNA, the CDR3 is TGCGCCAGCAGCCAAGCAGGAGACAGGGTCTATGGCTACACCTTC. Its translation: CASSQAGDRVYGYTF.

The CDR3 region is CASSSRGGPNTGELFF. The CDR3 bases are TGTGCCAGCAGCTCGCGCGGGGGCCCCAACACCGGGGAGCTGTTTTTT. The gene calls are TRBV5-5 and TRBJ2-2; tentatively, D is TRBD2 (7 bases). Germline V lookup: CDR1 SGHKS, CDR2 YYEKEE (reference sequence). The CDR3 sequence is 16 residues long. V gave up 3 bases and J gave up 2 bases, with 14 bases separating them.

This clone showed up just once. This chain uses TRBV10-3 with TRBJ1-1, with TRBD1 as a possible D gene (6 bases). With 6 bases removed from V and 1 base from J, the gap between germline ends came to 15 bases. Germline CDR1 is ENHRY and CDR2 is SYGVKD. The length of the CDR3 is 15 residues. CDR3: CAISAAQGTNTEAFF. For the CDR3, the DNA is TGTGCCATCAGCGCAGCTCAGGGGACGAACACTGAAGCTTTCTTT.

This chain connects TRBV15 to TRBJ2-7, with a weak D call TRBD1 (5 bases). CDR1 is LNHNV and CDR2 is YYDKDF in the germline V gene (reference sequence). Deletions cut 1 base from V and 2 bases from J, with 12 bases between. This CDR3 comprises 15 residues. The CDR3 region has the DNA TGTGCCACCAGCAGAGGAACAGGCGGTACCTACGAGCAGTACTTC. Its translation is CATSRGTGGTYEQYF. Together with reference TRBV15 and TRBJ2-7, the CDR3 gives the full variable domain: DAMVIQNPRYQVTQFGKPVTLSCSQTLNHNVMYWYQQKSSQAPKLLFHYYDKDFNNEADTPDNFQSRRPNTSFCFLDIRSPGLGDTAMYLCATSRGTGGTYEQYFGPGTRLTVT.

The chain couples TRBV6-1 to TRBJ1-6, with 8 bases identical to TRBD1. Germline trimming cut 3 bases from V and 5 bases from J; bases unmatched to any gene: 6. The CDR3 contains 16 residues. Germline V gives CDR1 MNHNS, CDR2 SASEGT. This chain's CDR3 is CASSESRTGNNSPLHF. The CDR3 bases are TGTGCCAGCAGTGAGTCCAGGACAGGGAATAATTCACCCCTCCACTTT.

This chain joins TRBV7-6 and TRBJ2-2; D may be TRBD2 (7 bases). This CDR3 contains 19 residues. The germline V gene encodes CDR1 SGHVS and CDR2 FNYEAQ. Trimming took off 8 bases at V and 0 bases at J, with 25 bases between the two ends. The DNA of the CDR3 is TGTGCCAGCGGACACGCAGGGCGGGGGCCCTTACCGAACACCGGGGAGCTGTTTTTT. Protein sequence: CASGHAGRGPLPNTGELFF.

The V call is TRBV25-1, the J call TRBJ1-6, with D hard to call. CDR3 length: 15 amino acids. The V end was cut by 0 bases, the J end by 0 bases, with 3 bases between. Germline loops: CDR1 MGHDK, CDR2 SYGVNS. The CDR3 is CASSEYNSYNSPLHF. For the CDR3, the DNA is TGTGCCAGCAGTGAATATAACTCCTATAATTCACCCCTCCACTTT.

The chain couples TRBV6-5 to TRBJ2-5; 8 positions match TRBD1. Unmatched junction bases numbered 10, after V lost 6 bases and J lost 4 bases. CDR3 length: 15 amino acids. Germline lookup yields CDR1 MNHEY and CDR2 SVGAGI. Written as DNA, the CDR3 is TGTGCCAGCAGACAAAATAGGGACAGGCCAGAGACCCAGTACTTC. This translates into CASRQNRDRPETQYF.

This chain connects TRBV19 to TRBJ2-1; no firm D call. CDR1 and CDR2 (germline): LNHDA, SQIVND (reference sequence). V shed 6 bases and J shed 3 bases, with 9 bases lying between them. The length of the CDR3 is 13 residues. The CDR3 spells CASSLRNYNEQFF. CDR3 DNA sequence: TGTGCCAGTAGCCTGAGGAACTACAATGAGCAGTTCTTC.

The chain carries TRBV10-1 and TRBJ1-5; D remains ambiguous. V was shortened by 4 bases and J by 6 bases, with 10 bases between the two germline ends. CDR3 size: 13 residues. CDR1 is WNHNN, CDR2 SYGVQD, per germline (reference sequence). CDR3 nucleotide sequence: TGCGCCAGCAGTGCGGGGAGAGGTCAGCCCCAGCATTTT. Residues: CASSAGRGQPQHF.

The V and J genes are TRBV10-3 and TRBJ2-3, with 16 positions matching TRBD2. This CDR3 has 18 amino acids. Germline loops: CDR1 ENHRY, CDR2 SYGVKD. The trim removed 4 bases at V and 4 bases at J, leaving 8 bases unmatched. CDR3 sequence (DNA): TGTGCCATCAGTGGCGGCGGGACTAGCGGGGGGGCTTCAGATACGCAGTATTTT. Translated: CAISGGGTSGGASDTQYF.

The genes are TRBV29-1 and TRBJ1-2; a possible D gene is TRBD1 (5 bases). The germline V and J ends were trimmed by 4 bases and 4 bases, with 13 bases remaining between them. The CDR3 sequence is 13 residues long. Germline lookup yields CDR1 SQVTM and CDR2 ANQGSEA. CDR3 residues: CSVGRGDGYGYTF. CDR3 nucleotide sequence: TGCAGCGTTGGAAGGGGAGACGGCTATGGCTACACCTTC.